This T cell receptor (beta chain) is from a study of Ad26.COV2.S vaccination and SARS-CoV-2 variants. Study-wide context: Donor was assigned to the Ad26.COV2.S arm of trial COV1001. Intramuscular Ad26.COV2.S doses were given once or twice, 56 days apart. Study outcomes and limitations: With respect to non-spike TCR breadth, vaccine and placebo recipients were similar.

As for this clone: What it recognizes is unknown.

Stated treatment: 15 to 20 received Ad26.COV2.S at low or high dose, single or two shots; 5 received placebo; per-sample allocation not given. Repertoires come from day 63 after the first vaccine or placebo injection. Trimming took 3 bases from V and 0 from J, leaving 20 bases between them. This CDR3 has 19 amino acids. The V gene's germline CDR1 is KGHSH and CDR2 LQKENI. The repertoire was sequenced with immunoSEQ multiplex PCR; TCRdb's copy has only in-frame clones and lacks some. The profile shows approximately 340,000 clones, more than 75% of them singletons. This TCR derives from a person between 18 and 65 years old who received the Ad26.COV2.S COVID-19 vaccine or a placebo. This specimen consisted of peripheral blood, obtained in a trial of Ad26.COV2.S vaccine versus placebo. The chain combines TRBV18 with TRBJ2-2; D gene unclear. CDR3 residues: CASSPFVLLGQSNTGELFF. The CDR3, as DNA: TGTGCCAGCTCACCGTTCGTTCTATTAGGCCAATCGAACACCGGGGAGCTGTTTTTT.